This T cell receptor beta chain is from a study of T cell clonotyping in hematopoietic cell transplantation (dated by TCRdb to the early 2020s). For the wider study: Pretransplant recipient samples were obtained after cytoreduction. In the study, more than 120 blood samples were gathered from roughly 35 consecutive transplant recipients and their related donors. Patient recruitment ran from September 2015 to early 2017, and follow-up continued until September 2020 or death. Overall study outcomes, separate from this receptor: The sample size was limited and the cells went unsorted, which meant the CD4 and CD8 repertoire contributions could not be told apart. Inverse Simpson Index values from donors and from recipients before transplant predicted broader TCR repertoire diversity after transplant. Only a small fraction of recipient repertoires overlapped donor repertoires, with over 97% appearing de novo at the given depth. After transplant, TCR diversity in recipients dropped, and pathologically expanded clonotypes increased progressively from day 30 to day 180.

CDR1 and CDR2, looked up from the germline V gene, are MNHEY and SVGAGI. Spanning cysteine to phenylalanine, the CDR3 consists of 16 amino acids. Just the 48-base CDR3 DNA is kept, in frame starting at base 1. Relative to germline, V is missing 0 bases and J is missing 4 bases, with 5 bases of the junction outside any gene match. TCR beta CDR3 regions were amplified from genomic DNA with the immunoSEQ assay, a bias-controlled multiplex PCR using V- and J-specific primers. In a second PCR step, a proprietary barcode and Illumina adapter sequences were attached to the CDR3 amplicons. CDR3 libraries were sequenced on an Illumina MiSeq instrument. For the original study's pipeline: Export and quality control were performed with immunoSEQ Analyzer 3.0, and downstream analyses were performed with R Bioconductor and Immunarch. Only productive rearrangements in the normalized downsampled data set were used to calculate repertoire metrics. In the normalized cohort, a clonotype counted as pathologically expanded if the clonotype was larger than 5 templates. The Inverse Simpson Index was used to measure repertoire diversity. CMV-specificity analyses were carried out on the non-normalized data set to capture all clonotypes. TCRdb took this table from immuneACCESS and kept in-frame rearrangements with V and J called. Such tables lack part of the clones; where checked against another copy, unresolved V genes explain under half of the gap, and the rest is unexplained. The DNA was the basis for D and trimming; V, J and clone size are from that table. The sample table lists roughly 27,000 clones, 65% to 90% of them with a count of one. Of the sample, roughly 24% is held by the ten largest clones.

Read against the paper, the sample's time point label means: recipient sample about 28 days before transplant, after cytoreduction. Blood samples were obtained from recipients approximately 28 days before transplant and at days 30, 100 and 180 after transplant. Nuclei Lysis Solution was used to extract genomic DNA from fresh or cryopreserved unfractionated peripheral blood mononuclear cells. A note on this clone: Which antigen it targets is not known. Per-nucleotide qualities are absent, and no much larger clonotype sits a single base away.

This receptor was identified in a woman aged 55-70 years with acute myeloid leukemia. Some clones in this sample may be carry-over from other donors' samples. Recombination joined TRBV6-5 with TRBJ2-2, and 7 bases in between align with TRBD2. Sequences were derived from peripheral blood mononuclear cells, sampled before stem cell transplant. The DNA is TGTGCCAGCAGTTACTCGGCGGGAGTGATCACCGGGGAGCTGTTTTTT. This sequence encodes CASSYSAGVITGELFF.